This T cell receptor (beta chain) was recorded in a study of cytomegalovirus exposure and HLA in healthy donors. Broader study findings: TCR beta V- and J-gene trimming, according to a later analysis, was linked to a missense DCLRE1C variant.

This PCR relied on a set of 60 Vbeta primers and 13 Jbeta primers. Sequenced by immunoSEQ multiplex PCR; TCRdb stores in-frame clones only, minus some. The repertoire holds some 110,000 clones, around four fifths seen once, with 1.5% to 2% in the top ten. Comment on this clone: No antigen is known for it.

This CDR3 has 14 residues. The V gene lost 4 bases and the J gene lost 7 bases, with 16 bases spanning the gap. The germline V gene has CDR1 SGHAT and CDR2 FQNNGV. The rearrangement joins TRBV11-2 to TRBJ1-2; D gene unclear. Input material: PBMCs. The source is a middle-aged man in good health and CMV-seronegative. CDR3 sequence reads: CASSSLRGAAGYTF. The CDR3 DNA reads TGTGCCAGCAGCTCCCTTCGGGGTGCTGCTGGCTACACCTTC.